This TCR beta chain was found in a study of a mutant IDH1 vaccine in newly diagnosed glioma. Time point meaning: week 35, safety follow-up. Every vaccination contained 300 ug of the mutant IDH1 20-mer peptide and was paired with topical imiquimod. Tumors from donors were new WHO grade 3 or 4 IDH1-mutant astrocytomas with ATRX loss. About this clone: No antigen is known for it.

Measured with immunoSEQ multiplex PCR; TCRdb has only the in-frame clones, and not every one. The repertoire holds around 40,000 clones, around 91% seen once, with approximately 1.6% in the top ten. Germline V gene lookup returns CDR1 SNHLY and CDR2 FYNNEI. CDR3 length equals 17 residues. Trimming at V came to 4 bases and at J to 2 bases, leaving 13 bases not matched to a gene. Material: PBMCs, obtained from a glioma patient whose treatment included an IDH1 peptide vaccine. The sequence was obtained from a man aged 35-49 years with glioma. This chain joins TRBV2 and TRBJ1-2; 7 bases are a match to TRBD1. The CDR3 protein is CASSGGGAGPKNYGYTF. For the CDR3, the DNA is TGTGCCAGCAGTGGAGGGGGCGCGGGTCCCAAAAACTATGGCTACACCTTC.